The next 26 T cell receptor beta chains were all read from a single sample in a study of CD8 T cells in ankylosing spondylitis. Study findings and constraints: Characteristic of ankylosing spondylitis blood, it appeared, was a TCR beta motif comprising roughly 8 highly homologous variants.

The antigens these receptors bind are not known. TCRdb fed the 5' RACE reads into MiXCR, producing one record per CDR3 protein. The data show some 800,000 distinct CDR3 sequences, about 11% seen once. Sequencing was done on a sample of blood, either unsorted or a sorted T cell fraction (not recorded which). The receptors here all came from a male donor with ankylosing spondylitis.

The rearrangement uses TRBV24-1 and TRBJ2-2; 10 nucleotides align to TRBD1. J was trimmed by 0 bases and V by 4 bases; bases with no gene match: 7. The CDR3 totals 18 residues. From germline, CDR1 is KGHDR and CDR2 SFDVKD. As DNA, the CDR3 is TGTGCCACCAGTGACCATGGGACAGGGGTATCGAACACCGGGGAGCTGTTTTTT. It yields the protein CATSDHGTGVSNTGELFF.

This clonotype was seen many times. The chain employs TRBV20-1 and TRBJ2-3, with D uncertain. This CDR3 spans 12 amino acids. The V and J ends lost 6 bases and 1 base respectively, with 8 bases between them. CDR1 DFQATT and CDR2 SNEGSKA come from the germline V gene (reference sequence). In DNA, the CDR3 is TGCAGTGCGTACTGGGGCACAGATACGCAGTATTTT. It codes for CSAYWGTDTQYF.

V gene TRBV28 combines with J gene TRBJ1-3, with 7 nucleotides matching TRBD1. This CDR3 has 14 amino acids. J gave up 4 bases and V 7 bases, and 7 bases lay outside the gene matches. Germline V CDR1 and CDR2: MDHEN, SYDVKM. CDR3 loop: CASTLQGLGNTIYF. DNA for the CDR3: TGTGCCAGCACTCTACAGGGGTTAGGAAACACCATATATTTT.

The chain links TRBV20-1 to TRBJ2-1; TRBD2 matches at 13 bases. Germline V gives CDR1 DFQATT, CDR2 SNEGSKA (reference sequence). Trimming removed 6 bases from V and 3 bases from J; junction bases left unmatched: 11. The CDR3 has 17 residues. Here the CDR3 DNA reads TGCAGTGCCAGACTAGCGGGAGGCCAACCTTTCTACAATGAGCAGTTCTTC. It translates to CSARLAGGQPFYNEQFF.

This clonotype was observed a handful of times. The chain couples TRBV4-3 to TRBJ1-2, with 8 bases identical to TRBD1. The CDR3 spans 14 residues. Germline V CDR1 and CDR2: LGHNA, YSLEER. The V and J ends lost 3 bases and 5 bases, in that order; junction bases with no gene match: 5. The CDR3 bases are TGCGCCAGCAGCCACGGGACAGGCGCGTATGGCTACACCTTC. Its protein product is CASSHGTGAYGYTF.

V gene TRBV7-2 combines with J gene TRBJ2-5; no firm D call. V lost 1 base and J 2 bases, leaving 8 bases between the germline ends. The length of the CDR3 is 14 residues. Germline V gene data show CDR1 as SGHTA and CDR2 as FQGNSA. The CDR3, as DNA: TGTGCCAGCAGCTTAGAGTGGGCACAAGAGACCCAGTACTTC. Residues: CASSLEWAQETQYF.

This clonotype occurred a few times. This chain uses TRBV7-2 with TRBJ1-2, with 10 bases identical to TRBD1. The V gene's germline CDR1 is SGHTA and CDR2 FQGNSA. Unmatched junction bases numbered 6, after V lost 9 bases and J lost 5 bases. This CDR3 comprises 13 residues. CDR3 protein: CASGTGAYYGYTF. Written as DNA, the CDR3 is TGTGCCAGTGGGACAGGGGCGTATTATGGCTACACCTTC.

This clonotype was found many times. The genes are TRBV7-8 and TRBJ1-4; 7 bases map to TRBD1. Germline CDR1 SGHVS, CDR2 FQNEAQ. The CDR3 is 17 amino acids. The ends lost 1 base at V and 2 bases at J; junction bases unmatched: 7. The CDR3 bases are TGTGCCAGCAGCTTAGTAGGACAGGCGAGGACTAATGAAAAACTGTTTTTT. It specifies CASSLVGQARTNEKLFF.

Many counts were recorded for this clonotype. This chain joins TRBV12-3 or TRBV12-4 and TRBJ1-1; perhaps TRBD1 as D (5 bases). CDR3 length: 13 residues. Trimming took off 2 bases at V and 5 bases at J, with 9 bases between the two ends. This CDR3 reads CASSLLEGTEAFF. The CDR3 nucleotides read TGTGCCAGCAGTTTATTGGAGGGGACTGAAGCTTTCTTT.

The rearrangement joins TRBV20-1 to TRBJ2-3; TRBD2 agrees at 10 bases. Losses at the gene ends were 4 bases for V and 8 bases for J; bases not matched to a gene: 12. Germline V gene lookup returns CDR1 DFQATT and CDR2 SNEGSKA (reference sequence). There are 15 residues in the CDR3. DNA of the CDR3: TGCAGTGCTACCAAAGGACTAGCGGCTATGAGTACGCAGTATTTT. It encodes CSATKGLAAMSTQYF.

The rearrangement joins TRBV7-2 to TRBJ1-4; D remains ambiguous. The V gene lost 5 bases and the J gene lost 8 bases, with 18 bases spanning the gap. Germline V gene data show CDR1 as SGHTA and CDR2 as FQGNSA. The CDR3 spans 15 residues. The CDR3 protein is CASSPTPGLGEKLFF. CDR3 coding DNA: TGTGCCAGCAGCCCAACTCCGGGATTGGGGGAAAAACTGTTTTTT.

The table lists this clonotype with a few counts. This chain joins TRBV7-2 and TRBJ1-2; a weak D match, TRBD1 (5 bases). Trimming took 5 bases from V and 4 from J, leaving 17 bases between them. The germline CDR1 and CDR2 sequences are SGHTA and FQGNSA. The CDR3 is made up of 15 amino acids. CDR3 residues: CASSLTIGEGYGYTF. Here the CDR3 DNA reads TGTGCCAGCAGCCTTACCATAGGGGAAGGCTATGGCTACACCTTC.

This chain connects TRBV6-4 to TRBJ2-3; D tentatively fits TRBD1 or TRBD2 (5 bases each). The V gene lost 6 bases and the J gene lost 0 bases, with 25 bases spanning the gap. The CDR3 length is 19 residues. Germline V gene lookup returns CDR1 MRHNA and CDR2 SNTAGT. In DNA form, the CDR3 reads TGTGCCAGCAGAAACTCCGCCCGGGGCTTGCGCAGCAGCACAGATACGCAGTATTTT. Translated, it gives CASRNSARGLRSSTDTQYF.

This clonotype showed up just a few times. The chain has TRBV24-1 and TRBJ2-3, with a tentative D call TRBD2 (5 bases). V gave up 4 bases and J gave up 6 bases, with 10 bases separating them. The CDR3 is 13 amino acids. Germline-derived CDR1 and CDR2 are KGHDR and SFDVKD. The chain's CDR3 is CATSDQTSDTQYF. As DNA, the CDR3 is TGTGCCACCAGTGACCAAACTAGTGATACGCAGTATTTT.

CDR3 loop: CASSSNRGPNTEAFF. For the CDR3, the DNA is TGTGCCAGCAGCTCCAACAGGGGCCCCAACACTGAAGCTTTCTTT. The V call is TRBV7-2, the J call TRBJ1-1; 7 bases align to TRBD1. J gave up 2 bases and V 4 bases, and 7 bases lay outside the gene matches. The CDR3 consists of 15 residues. Germline lookup yields CDR1 SGHTA and CDR2 FQGNSA.

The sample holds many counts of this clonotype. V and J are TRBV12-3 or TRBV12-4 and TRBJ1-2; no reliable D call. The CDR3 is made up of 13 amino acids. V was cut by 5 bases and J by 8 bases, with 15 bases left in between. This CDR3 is CASSRTWIDGYTF. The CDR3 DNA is TGTGCCAGCAGTAGGACGTGGATCGACGGCTACACCTTC.

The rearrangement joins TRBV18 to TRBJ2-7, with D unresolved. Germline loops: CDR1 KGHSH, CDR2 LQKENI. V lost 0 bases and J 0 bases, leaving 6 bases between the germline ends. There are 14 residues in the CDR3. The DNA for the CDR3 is TGTGCCAGCTCACCACCGTCGGTCTCCTACGAGCAGTACTTC. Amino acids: CASSPPSVSYEQYF. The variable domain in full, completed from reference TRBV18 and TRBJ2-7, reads NAGVMQNPRHLVRRRGQEARLRCSPMKGHSHVYWYRQLPEEGLKFMVYLQKENIIDESGMPKERFSAEFPKEGPSILRIQQVVRGDSAAYFCASSPPSVSYEQYFGPGTRLTVT.

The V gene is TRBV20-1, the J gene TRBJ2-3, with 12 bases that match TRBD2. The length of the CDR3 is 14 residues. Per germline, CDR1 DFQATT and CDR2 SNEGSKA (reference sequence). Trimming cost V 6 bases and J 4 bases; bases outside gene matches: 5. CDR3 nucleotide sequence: TGCAGTGCCTCTAGCGGGAGGGGGCCAGATACGCAGTATTTT. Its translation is CSASSGRGPDTQYF.

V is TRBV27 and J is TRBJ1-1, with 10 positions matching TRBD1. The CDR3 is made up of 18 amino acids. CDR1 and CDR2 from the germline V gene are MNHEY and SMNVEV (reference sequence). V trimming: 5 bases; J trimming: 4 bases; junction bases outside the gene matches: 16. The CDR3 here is CASSTRTGGPLVGTEAFF. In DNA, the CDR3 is TGTGCCAGCAGTACCCGGACAGGGGGTCCCCTGGTAGGCACTGAAGCTTTCTTT.

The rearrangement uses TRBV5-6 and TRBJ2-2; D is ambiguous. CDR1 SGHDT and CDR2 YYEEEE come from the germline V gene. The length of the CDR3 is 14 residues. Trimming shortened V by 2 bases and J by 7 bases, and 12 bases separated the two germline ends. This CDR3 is CASSFYSFLGELFF. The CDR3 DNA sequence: TGTGCCAGCAGCTTCTACTCCTTCCTCGGGGAGCTGTTTTTT.

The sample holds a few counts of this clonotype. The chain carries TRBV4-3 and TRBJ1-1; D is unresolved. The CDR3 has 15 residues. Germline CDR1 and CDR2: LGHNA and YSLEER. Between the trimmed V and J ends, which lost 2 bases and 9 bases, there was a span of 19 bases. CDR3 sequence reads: CASSQSTASLSQAFF. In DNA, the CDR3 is TGCGCCAGCAGCCAATCTACAGCTTCCCTCTCGCAAGCTTTCTTT.

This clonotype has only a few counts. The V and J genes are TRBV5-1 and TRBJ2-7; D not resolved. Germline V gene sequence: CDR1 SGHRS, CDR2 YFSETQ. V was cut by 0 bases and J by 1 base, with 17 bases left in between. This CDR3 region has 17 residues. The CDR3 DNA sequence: TGCGCCAGCAGCTTGGTGGGTGGCCTCGCCTGGTCCTACGAGCAGTACTTC. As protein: CASSLVGGLAWSYEQYF.

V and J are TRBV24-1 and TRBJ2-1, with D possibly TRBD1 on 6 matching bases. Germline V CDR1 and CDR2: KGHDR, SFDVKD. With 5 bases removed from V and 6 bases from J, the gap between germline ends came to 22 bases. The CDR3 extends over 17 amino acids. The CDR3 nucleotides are TGTGCCACCAGTGCTGCAACGGGGACAATCCGAGGCAATGAGCAGTTCTTC. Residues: CATSAATGTIRGNEQFF.

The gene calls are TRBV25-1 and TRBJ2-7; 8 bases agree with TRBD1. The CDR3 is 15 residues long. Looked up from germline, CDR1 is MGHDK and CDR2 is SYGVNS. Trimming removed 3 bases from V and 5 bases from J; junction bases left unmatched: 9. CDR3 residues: CASSDPTQGEDEQYF. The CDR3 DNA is TGTGCCAGCAGTGACCCAACACAGGGGGAGGACGAGCAGTACTTC.

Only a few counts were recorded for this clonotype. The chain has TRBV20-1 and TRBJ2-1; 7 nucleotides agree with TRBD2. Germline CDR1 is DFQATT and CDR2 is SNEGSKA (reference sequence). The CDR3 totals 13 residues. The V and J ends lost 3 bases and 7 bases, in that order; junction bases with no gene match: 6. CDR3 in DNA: TGCAGTGCTAGGGGGGGGACTCAAAATGAGCAGTTCTTC. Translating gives CSARGGTQNEQFF.

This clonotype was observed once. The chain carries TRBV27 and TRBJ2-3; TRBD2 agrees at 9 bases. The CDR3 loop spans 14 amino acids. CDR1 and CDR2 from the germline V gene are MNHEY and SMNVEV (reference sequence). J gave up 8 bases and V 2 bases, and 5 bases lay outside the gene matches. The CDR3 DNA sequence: TGTGCCAGCAGTTTAAGGCGGGAGGGGCCTACGCAGTATTTT. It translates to CASSLRREGPTQYF.